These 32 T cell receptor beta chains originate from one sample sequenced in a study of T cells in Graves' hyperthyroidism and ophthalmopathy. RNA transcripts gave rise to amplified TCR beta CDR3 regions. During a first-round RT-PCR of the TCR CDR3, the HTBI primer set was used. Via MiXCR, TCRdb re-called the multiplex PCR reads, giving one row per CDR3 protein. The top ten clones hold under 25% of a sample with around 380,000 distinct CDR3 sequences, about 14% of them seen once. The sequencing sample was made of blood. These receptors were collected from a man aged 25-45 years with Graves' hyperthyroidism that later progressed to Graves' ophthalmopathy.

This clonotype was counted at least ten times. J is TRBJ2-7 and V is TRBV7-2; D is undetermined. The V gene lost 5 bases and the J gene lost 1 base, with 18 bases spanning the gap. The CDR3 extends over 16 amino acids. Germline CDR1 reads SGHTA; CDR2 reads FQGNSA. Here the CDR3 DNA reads TGTGCCAGCAGCCTGGGAAGGGTGGCTTTTTCCTACGAGCAGTACTTC. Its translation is CASSLGRVAFSYEQYF.

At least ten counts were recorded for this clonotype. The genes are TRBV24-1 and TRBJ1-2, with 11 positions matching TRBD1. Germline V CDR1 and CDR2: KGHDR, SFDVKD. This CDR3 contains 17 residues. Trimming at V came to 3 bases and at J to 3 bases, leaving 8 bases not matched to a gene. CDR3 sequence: CATSDAPGQGGDYGYTF. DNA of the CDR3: TGTGCCACCAGTGATGCCCCGGGACAGGGGGGAGACTATGGCTACACCTTC.

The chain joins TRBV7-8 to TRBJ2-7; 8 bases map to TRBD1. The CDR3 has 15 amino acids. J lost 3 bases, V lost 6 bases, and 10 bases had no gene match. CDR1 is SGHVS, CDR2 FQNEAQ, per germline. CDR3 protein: CASRSKTGVGYEQYF. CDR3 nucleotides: TGTGCCAGCAGATCTAAGACAGGGGTTGGCTACGAGCAGTACTTC.

This CDR3 reads CAISESTRGGGYQETQYF. The CDR3 DNA follows: TGTGCCATCAGTGAGTCGACTCGGGGTGGGGGCTACCAAGAGACCCAGTACTTC. The chain joins TRBV10-3 to TRBJ2-5; D may be TRBD1 (6 bases). The CDR3 sequence is 18 residues long. Germline CDR1 and CDR2: ENHRY and SYGVKD. The ends were cut back, 0 bases at V and 0 bases at J, with 17 bases in the middle.

CDR3 loop: CASRGLFNEQFF. CDR3 coding DNA: TGTGCCAGCAGGGGATTGTTCAATGAGCAGTTCTTC. The V gene is TRBV28, the J gene TRBJ2-1; D not resolved. V lost 6 bases and J lost 6, with 9 bases in between. Germline-derived CDR1 and CDR2 are MDHEN and SYDVKM. This CDR3 has 12 amino acids.

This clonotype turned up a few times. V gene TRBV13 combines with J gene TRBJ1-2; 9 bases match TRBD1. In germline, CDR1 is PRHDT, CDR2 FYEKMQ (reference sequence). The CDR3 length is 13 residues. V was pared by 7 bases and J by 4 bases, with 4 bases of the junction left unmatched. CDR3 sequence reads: CASTQQGAYGYTF. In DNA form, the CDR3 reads TGTGCCAGCACTCAACAGGGGGCCTATGGCTACACCTTC.

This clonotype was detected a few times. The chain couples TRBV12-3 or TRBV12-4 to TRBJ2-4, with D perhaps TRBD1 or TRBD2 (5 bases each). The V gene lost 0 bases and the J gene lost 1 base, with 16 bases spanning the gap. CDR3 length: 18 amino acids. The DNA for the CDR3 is TGTGCCAGCAGTTTAGCGGGACCATCGCTCCTCGCCAAAAACATTCAGTACTTC. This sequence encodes CASSLAGPSLLAKNIQYF.

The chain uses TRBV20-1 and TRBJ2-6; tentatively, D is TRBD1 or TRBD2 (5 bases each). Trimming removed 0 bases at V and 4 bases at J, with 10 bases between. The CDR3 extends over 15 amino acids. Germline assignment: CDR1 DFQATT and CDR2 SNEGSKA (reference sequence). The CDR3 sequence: CSARDLGDGANVLTF. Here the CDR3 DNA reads TGCAGTGCTAGAGATTTGGGGGACGGGGCCAACGTCCTGACTTTC.

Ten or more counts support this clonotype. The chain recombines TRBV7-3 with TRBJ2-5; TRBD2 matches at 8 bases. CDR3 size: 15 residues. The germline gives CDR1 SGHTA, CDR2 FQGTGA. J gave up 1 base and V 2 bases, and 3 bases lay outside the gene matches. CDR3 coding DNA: TGTGCCAGCAGCTTAGAGCGGGGGTCCCAAGAGACCCAGTACTTC. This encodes CASSLERGSQETQYF.

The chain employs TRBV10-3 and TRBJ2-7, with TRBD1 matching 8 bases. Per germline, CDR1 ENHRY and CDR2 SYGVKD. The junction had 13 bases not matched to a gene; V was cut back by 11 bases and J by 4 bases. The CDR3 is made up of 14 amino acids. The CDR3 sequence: CAARRNRGAYEQYF. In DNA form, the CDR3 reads TGTGCCGCTCGACGGAACAGGGGGGCATACGAGCAGTACTTC.

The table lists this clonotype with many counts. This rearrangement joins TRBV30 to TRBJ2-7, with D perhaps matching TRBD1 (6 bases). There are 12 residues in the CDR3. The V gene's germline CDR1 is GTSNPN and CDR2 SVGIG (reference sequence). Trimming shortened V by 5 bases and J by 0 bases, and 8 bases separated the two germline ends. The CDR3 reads CAWGDISYEQYF. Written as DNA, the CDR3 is TGTGCCTGGGGGGACATCTCCTACGAGCAGTACTTC.

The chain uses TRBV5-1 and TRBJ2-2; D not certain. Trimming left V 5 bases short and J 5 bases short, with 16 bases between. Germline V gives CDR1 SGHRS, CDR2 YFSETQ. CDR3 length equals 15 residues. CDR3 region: CASRDSRRVTGELFF. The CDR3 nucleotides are TGCGCCAGCAGAGATAGCCGACGGGTAACCGGGGAGCTGTTTTTT.

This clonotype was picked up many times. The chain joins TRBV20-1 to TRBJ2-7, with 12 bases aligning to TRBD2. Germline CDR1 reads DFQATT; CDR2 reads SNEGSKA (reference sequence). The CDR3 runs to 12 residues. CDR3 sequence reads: CRPTSGGLEQYF. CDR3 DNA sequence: TGCAGACCGACTAGCGGGGGTCTGGAGCAGTACTTC.

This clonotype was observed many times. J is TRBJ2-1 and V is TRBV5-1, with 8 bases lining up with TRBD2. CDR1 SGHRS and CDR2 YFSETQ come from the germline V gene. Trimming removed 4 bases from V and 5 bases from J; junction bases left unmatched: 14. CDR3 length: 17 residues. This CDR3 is CASSNLIAGTSHNEQFF. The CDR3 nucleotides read TGCGCCAGCAGCAATTTAATAGCGGGGACCTCACACAATGAGCAGTTCTTC.

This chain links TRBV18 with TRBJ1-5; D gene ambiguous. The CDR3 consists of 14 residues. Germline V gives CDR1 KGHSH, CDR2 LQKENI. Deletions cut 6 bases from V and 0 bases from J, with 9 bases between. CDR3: CASSRMDSNQPQHF. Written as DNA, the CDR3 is TGTGCCAGCTCTCGCATGGATAGCAATCAGCCCCAGCATTTT.

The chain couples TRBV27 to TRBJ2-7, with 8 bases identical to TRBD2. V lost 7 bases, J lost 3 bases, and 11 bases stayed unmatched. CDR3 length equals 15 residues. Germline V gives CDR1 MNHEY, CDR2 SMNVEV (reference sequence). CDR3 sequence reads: CASIIRGGGNYEQYF. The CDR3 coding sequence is TGTGCCAGCATCATTCGGGGGGGGGGCAACTACGAGCAGTACTTC.

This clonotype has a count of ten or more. As DNA, the CDR3 is TGTGCCAGCAATCGGGGGACCGGGGAGCTGTTTTTT. Translation: CASNRGTGELFF. This sequence joins TRBV6-1 and TRBJ2-2; possibly TRBD2 for D (6 bases). In germline, CDR1 is MNHNS, CDR2 SASEGT. Trimming stripped 7 bases from V and 5 bases from J, with 8 bases between. CDR3 size: 12 residues.

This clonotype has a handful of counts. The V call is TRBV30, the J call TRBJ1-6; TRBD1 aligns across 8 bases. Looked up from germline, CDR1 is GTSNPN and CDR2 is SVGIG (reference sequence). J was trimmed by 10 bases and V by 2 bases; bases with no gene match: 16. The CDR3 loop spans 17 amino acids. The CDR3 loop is CAWSIGQGALGGSPLHF. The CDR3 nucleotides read TGTGCCTGGAGTATCGGGCAGGGGGCTTTAGGAGGATCACCCCTCCACTTT.

CDR3: CSARVAGDTGELFF. CDR3 nucleotide sequence: TGCAGTGCTAGAGTAGCGGGAGACACCGGGGAGCTGTTTTTT. V is TRBV20-1 and J is TRBJ2-2; 9 bases are a match to TRBD2. With 1 base clipped from V and 3 bases from J, the junction kept 0 bases outside the gene matches. CDR1 is DFQATT, CDR2 SNEGSKA, per germline (reference sequence). This CDR3 comprises 14 residues.

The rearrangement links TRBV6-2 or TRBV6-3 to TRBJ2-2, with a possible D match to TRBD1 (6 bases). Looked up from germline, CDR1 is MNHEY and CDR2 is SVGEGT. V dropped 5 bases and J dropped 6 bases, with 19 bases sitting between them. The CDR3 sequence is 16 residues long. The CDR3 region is CASSPGTSFGAGELFF. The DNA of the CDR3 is TGTGCCAGCAGTCCTGGGACATCCTTCGGGGCCGGGGAGCTGTTTTTT.

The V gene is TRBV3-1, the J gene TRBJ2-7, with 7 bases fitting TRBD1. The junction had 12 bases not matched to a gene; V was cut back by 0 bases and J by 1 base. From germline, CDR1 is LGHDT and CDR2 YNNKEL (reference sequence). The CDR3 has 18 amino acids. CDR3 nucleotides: TGTGCCAGCAGCCAAGACACGTTATCAGGGGGACAGTCCTACGAGCAGTACTTC. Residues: CASSQDTLSGGQSYEQYF.

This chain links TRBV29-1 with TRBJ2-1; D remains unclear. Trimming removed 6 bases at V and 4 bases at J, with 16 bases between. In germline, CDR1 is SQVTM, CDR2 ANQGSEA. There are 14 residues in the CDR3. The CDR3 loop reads CSVELGMGYNEQFF. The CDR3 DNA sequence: TGCAGCGTGGAATTGGGAATGGGTTACAATGAGCAGTTCTTC.

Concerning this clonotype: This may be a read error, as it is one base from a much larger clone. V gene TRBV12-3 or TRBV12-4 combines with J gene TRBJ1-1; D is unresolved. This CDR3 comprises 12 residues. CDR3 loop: CASSPGGTEASF. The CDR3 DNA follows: TGTGCCAGCAGTCCCGGCGGCACTGAAGCTTCCTTT.

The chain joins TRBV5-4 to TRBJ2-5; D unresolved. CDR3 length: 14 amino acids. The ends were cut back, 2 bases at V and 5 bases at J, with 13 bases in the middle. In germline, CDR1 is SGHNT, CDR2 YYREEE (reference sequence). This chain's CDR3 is CASSLSRMVETQYF. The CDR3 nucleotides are TGTGCCAGCAGCTTAAGTCGTATGGTGGAGACCCAGTACTTC.

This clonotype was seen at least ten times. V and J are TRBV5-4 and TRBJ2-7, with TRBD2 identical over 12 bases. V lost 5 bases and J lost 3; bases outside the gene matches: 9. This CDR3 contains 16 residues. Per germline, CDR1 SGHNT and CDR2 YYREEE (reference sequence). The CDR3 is CASSTTSGGTHYEQYF. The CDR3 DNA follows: TGTGCCAGCAGTACAACTAGCGGGGGGACCCACTACGAGCAGTACTTC.

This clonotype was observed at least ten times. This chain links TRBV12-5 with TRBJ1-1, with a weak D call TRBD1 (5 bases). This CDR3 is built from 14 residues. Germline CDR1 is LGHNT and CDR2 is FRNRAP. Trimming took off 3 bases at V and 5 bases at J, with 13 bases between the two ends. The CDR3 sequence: CASGFGGMRTEAFF. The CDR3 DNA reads TGTGCTAGTGGTTTTGGGGGTATGAGGACTGAAGCTTTCTTT.

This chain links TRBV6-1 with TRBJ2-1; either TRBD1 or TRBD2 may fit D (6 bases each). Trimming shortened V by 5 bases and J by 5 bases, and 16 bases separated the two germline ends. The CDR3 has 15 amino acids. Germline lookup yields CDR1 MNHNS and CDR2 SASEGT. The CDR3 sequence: CASSPRTGGHNEQFF. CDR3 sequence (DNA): TGTGCCAGCAGTCCTCGTACCGGGGGCCACAATGAGCAGTTCTTC.

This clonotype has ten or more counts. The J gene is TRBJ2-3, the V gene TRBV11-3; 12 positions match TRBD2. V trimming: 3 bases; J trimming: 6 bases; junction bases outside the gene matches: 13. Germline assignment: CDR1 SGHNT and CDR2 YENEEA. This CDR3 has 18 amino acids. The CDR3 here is CASSFPYPLAGGPDTQYF. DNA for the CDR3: TGTGCCAGCAGCTTCCCCTACCCTCTAGCGGGGGGGCCCGATACGCAGTATTTT.

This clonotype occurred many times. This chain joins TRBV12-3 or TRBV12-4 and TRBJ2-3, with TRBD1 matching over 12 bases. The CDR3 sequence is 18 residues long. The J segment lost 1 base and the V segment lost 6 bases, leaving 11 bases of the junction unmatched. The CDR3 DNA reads TGTGCCAGCAGCGCCCCCGGGACAGGGGGCCGGCGCACAGATACGCAGTATTTT. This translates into CASSAPGTGGRRTDTQYF.

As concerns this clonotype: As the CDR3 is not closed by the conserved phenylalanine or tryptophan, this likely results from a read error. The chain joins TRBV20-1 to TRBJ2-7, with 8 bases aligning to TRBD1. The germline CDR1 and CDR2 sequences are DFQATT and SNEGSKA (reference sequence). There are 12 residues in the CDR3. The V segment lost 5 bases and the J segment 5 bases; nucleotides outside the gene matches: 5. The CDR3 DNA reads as TGCAGTGCTCCGGACAGGGCTGACGAGCAGTACCTC. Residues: CSAPDRADEQYL.

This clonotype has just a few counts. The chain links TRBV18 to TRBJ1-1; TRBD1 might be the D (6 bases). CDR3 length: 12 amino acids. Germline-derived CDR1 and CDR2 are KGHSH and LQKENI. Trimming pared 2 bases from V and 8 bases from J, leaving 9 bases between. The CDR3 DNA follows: TGTGCCAGCTCACCAACAGGGAGGGAAGCTTTCTTT. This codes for CASSPTGREAFF.

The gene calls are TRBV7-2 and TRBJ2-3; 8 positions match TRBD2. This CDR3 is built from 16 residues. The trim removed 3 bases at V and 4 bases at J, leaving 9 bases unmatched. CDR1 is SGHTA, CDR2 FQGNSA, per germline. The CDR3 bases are TGTGCCAGCAGCTTCTCCGGCGGGGGGCCCGCAGATACGCAGTATTTT. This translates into CASSFSGGGPADTQYF.